These 5 T cell receptor beta chains were all obtained from the same sample, sequenced in a study of blood T cells in healthy people across ages (dated by TCRdb to 2014 to 2015). Receptors were amplified or captured by 5' RACE. TCRdb names Illumina HiSeq 2500 as the instrument used. A second PCR of about 6 to 11 cycles was performed with a sample-barcoded 5' primer and a J-beta primer mix. The public reads were quality trimmed at Q25 with fastp and then assembled into clones with MiXCR by TCRdb, keeping productive beta chains. CDR3 protein duplicates are merged, each entry listing the most common genes and DNA. Here the sample has 710,000 or so distinct CDR3 sequences; about 30% occur a single time. Jointly, the top ten make up just over 15% of the sample. The sequenced sample was blood. The source is a woman older than 75 in good health. Donor details come from another sample of the same person, matched by shared clones.

This clonotype appeared many times. The chain employs TRBV6-5 and TRBJ2-5; the D is unclear. V was cut by 9 bases and J by 1 base, with 9 bases left in between. This CDR3 region has 12 residues. Germline lookup yields CDR1 MNHEY and CDR2 SVGAGI. Here the CDR3 DNA reads TGTGCCAGTGGCTTAGTCCAAGAGACCCAGTACTTC. The encoded protein is CASGLVQETQYF.

This clonotype was counted at least ten times. The CDR3 is CASSSTGEYGYTF. CDR3 nucleotides: TGCGCCAGCAGCTCCACAGGGGAGTATGGCTACACCTTC. The chain is built from TRBV5-1 and TRBJ1-2; 7 bases agree with TRBD1. The V and J ends lost 3 bases and 5 bases, in that order; junction bases with no gene match: 4. This CDR3 is 13 amino acids long. From germline, CDR1 is SGHRS and CDR2 YFSETQ.

To note about this clonotype: This may be a read error: a much more frequent sequence differs by one nucleotide. DNA for the CDR3: TGTGCCAGCAGCTTAGTAGGCGGGGGCGTGTTGGGGACCCAGTACTTC. Translating it yields CASSLVGGGVLGTQYF. The chain recombines TRBV7-2 with TRBJ2-5; D perhaps matches TRBD2 (7 bases). The CDR3 totals 16 residues. Deletions cut 1 base from V and 7 bases from J, with 19 bases between. Germline-derived CDR1 and CDR2 are SGHTA and FQGNSA.

The gene calls are TRBV11-2 and TRBJ2-1, with 7 positions matching TRBD1. The CDR3 extends over 14 amino acids. Germline CDR1 reads SGHAT; CDR2 reads FQNNGV. V lost 5 bases, J lost 10 bases, and 11 bases stayed unmatched. The CDR3 protein is CASSKQGPRYEQFF. The CDR3 nucleotides read TGTGCCAGCAGCAAACAGGGGCCGCGGTACGAGCAGTTCTTC.

In this sample, this clonotype turned up many times. The chain is built from TRBV2 and TRBJ2-7, with 9 bases matching TRBD1. V lost 4 bases to trimming and J lost 5 bases; unmatched junction nucleotides: 6. Germline CDR1 and CDR2: SNHLY and FYNNEI. The CDR3 sequence is 14 residues long. This CDR3 reads CASSGDRGWNEQYF. The CDR3, as DNA: TGTGCCAGCAGTGGAGACAGGGGGTGGAACGAGCAGTACTTC.